These 25 T cell receptor beta chains were all obtained from the same sample, sequenced in a study of cytotoxic CD8 clonotypes in ibrutinib-treated CLL. Profiled with immunoSEQ multiplex PCR; TCRdb holds only in-frame clones, not every one. The sample has about 130,000 clones, over 75% seen once; the top ten hold about 2.1%. Material: PBMCs, obtained after 24 months of ibrutinib treatment. The receptors here all came from a human donor with chronic lymphocytic leukemia.

This clone was observed a few times. V and J are TRBV2 and TRBJ1-2, with TRBD1 matching over 10 bases. J lost 8 bases, V lost 5 bases, and 11 bases had no gene match. The CDR3 length is 15 residues. Germline lookup yields CDR1 SNHLY and CDR2 FYNNEI. The CDR3 is CASSTIDRGPGGYTF. CDR3 DNA: TGTGCCAGCAGTACGATAGACAGGGGGCCAGGAGGCTACACCTTC.

In the case of this clone: The same CDR3 also results from other DNA sequences found in this sample. The chain joins TRBV28 to TRBJ1-2, with D possibly being TRBD1 (6 bases). The V gene's germline CDR1 is MDHEN and CDR2 SYDVKM. This CDR3 has 11 residues. Trimming pared 7 bases from V and 8 bases from J, leaving 11 bases between. The CDR3 DNA follows: TGTGCCAGCACTCAGGGGATCGGCTACACCTTC. This encodes CASTQGIGYTF.

The chain links TRBV13 to TRBJ2-6; tentative D call: TRBD2 (5 bases). The CDR3 loop spans 18 amino acids. From germline, CDR1 is PRHDT and CDR2 FYEKMQ (reference sequence). Trimming removed 8 bases at V and 0 bases at J, with 20 bases between. CDR3 residues: CASSSPRTRSSGANVLTF. CDR3 DNA sequence: TGTGCCAGCTCCTCTCCGCGGACTCGGAGCTCTGGGGCCAACGTCCTGACTTTC.

The chain uses TRBV18 and TRBJ1-3; D not certain. V dropped 0 bases and J dropped 0 bases, with 9 bases sitting between them. The germline gives CDR1 KGHSH, CDR2 LQKENI. The CDR3 runs 16 residues. CDR3 loop: CASSPPEWISGNTIYF. DNA of the CDR3: TGTGCCAGCTCACCACCCGAGTGGATCTCTGGAAACACCATATATTTT.

This CDR3 is CATSRDRQETQYF. In nucleotides, the CDR3 is TGTGCCACCAGCAGGGACCGACAAGAGACCCAGTACTTC. V and J are TRBV15 and TRBJ2-5, with D hard to call. Germline V gives CDR1 LNHNV, CDR2 YYDKDF (reference sequence). The V and J ends lost 3 bases and 2 bases respectively, with 7 bases between them. This CDR3 is built from 13 residues. Based on the CDR3 plus reference TRBV15 and TRBJ2-5, the full variable domain is DAMVIQNPRYQVTQFGKPVTLSCSQTLNHNVMYWYQQKSSQAPKLLFHYYDKDFNNEADTPDNFQSRRPNTSFCFLDIRSPGLGDTAMYLCATSRDRQETQYFGPGTRLLVL.

The chain has TRBV18 and TRBJ2-3, with unresolved D. The CDR3 contains 15 residues. CDR1 and CDR2 (germline): KGHSH, LQKENI. V lost 2 bases and J lost 6, with 15 bases in between. For the CDR3, the DNA is TGTGCCAGCTCACCATTGGATGGAATCATGGATACGCAGTATTTT. Protein sequence: CASSPLDGIMDTQYF.

The V and J genes are TRBV7-2 and TRBJ2-7; 7 bases line up with TRBD1. Germline trimming cut 4 bases from V and 0 bases from J; bases unmatched to any gene: 6. Germline V gene data show CDR1 as SGHTA and CDR2 as FQGNSA. This CDR3 is built from 15 residues. The CDR3 coding sequence is TGTGCCAGCAGCTCAAGACAGGGAAGCTCCTACGAGCAGTACTTC. Amino acid sequence: CASSSRQGSSYEQYF. Full variable domain (outside the CDR3, taken from reference TRBV7-2 and TRBJ2-7): GAGVSQSPSNKVTEKGKDVELRCDPISGHTALYWYRQSLGQGLEFLIYFQGNSAPDKSGLPSDRFSAERTGGSVSTLTIQRTQQEDSAVYLCASSSRQGSSYEQYFGPGTRLTVT.

The V gene is TRBV10-3, the J gene TRBJ1-2; no reliable D call. Trimming took 4 bases from V and 6 from J, leaving 12 bases between them. In germline, CDR1 is ENHRY, CDR2 SYGVKD. This CDR3 is 13 amino acids long. CDR3 protein: CAISGSWADGYTF. In DNA form, the CDR3 reads TGTGCCATCAGTGGTTCGTGGGCGGATGGCTACACCTTC.

Comment on this clone: In the same sample, other DNA sequences code for this CDR3. CDR3 in amino acids: CASSSTDTQYF. For the CDR3, the DNA is TGTGCCAGCAGCTCCACAGATACGCAGTATTTT. This chain joins TRBV7-9 and TRBJ2-3; no definite D call. The CDR3 contains 11 residues. The ends were cut back, 4 bases at V and 2 bases at J, with 1 base in the middle. Germline assignment: CDR1 SEHNR and CDR2 FQNEAQ (reference sequence).

Details on this clone: A read error may produce the germline difference seen at one junction end. The chain has TRBV28 and TRBJ2-3; D gene unclear. Germline loops: CDR1 MDHEN, CDR2 SYDVKM. The CDR3 runs 11 residues. This chain's CDR3 is CASSSDTPPNF. The CDR3 DNA reads TGTGCCAGCAGTTCCGACACCCCTCCGAATTTT.

This chain connects TRBV29-1 to TRBJ2-7, with D possibly matching TRBD2 (9 bases). Per germline, CDR1 SQVTM and CDR2 ANQGSEA. Trimming shortened V by 4 bases and J by 6 bases, and 37 bases separated the two germline ends. The CDR3 extends over 20 amino acids. CDR3 DNA sequence: TGCAGCGTTGGGGCTAGCGGGACAGGTGTACTATCGACGCGAAGCCTCGAGCAGTACTTC. Protein: CSVGASGTGVLSTRSLEQYF.

V usage is TRBV4-3 and J usage is TRBJ1-2; the D gene is possibly TRBD1 (5 bases). Germline V gene sequence: CDR1 LGHNA, CDR2 YSLEER. Deletions cut 0 bases from V and 12 bases from J, with 26 bases between. The CDR3 runs 17 residues. The CDR3 here is CASSQESGGLRFGENTF. CDR3 DNA sequence: TGCGCCAGCAGCCAAGAATCGGGGGGACTTCGCTTCGGGGAAAACACCTTC.

This chain connects TRBV29-1 to TRBJ2-3; D remains unclear. Trimming took 6 bases from V and 3 from J, leaving 13 bases between them. CDR3 size: 13 residues. Germline V CDR1 and CDR2: SQVTM, ANQGSEA. The CDR3 DNA sequence: TGCAGCGTGGCTCTAGTTATGACAGATACGCAGTATTTT. It is translated as CSVALVMTDTQYF.

The V call is TRBV5-6, the J call TRBJ1-4; weak D call: TRBD1 (6 bases). Trimming stripped 2 bases from V and 8 bases from J, with 16 bases between. This CDR3 has 15 residues. Per germline, CDR1 SGHDT and CDR2 YYEEEE. The CDR3 nucleotides read TGTGCCAGCAGCTTTACAGGGCTGAGTAAGGAAAAACTGTTTTTT. It is translated as CASSFTGLSKEKLFF. Together with reference TRBV5-6 and TRBJ1-4, the CDR3 gives the full variable domain: DAGVTQSPTHLIKTRGQQVTLRCSPKSGHDTVSWYQQALGQGPQFIFQYYEEEERQRGNFPDRFSGHQFPNYSSELNVNALLLGDSALYLCASSFTGLSKEKLFFGSGTQLSVL.

This chain connects TRBV5-1 to TRBJ2-4; maybe TRBD1 (5 bases). The CDR3 loop spans 15 amino acids. V was pared by 2 bases and J by 9 bases, with 18 bases between. The germline CDR1 and CDR2 sequences are SGHRS and YFSETQ. CDR3 coding DNA: TGCGCCAGCAGCTTATCTCCGGACAAGGTCGGCATTCAGTACTTC. Translating gives CASSLSPDKVGIQYF.

The CDR3 loop reads CASSASGTGIETQYF. DNA for the CDR3: TGTGCCAGCAGCGCCTCCGGGACAGGGATCGAGACCCAGTACTTC. The V gene is TRBV9, the J gene TRBJ2-5, with TRBD1 matching 9 bases. Germline V gives CDR1 SGDLS, CDR2 YYNGEE. The ends lost 3 bases at V and 5 bases at J; junction bases unmatched: 8. The length of the CDR3 is 15 residues.

This clone was counted between two and nine times. The chain is built from TRBV7-7 and TRBJ2-3, with 8 bases identical to TRBD2. The J segment lost 2 bases and the V segment lost 5 bases, leaving 9 bases of the junction unmatched. The CDR3 spans 16 residues. Germline V gene sequence: CDR1 SSHAT, CDR2 FNYEAQ (reference sequence). CDR3 region: CASSPGLAASTDTQYF. Written as DNA, the CDR3 is TGTGCCAGCAGCCCAGGACTAGCAGCCTCCACAGATACGCAGTATTTT.

The chain is built from TRBV5-1 and TRBJ2-7; 9 bases match TRBD1. V shed 4 bases and J 5 bases; nucleotides not matched to a gene: 16. CDR3 length equals 17 residues. CDR1 is SGHRS and CDR2 is YFSETQ in the germline V gene. This CDR3 reads CASSGKQGTGFGDEQYF. The CDR3 DNA follows: TGCGCCAGCAGCGGCAAGCAAGGGACAGGGTTTGGTGACGAGCAGTACTTC.

There are a few counts of this clone. The chain is built from TRBV14 and TRBJ2-2; either TRBD1 or TRBD2 may fit D (5 bases each). The CDR3 runs 15 residues. V dropped 4 bases and J dropped 0 bases, with 9 bases sitting between them. Germline CDR1 is SGHDN and CDR2 is FVKESK. In DNA form, the CDR3 reads TGTGCCAGCAGCCCGGGACCCACGAACACCGGGGAGCTGTTTTTT. Translation: CASSPGPTNTGELFF.

The chain links TRBV5-1 to TRBJ2-1; 8 nucleotides match TRBD1. The CDR3 extends over 18 amino acids. Germline CDR1 is SGHRS and CDR2 is YFSETQ. J lost 0 bases, V lost 4 bases, and 12 bases had no gene match. The CDR3 is CASSPRDRRSGSYNEQFF. Here the CDR3 DNA reads TGCGCCAGCAGCCCCAGGGACAGGCGATCGGGCTCCTACAATGAGCAGTTCTTC.

The chain carries TRBV30 and TRBJ2-7; TRBD1 aligns across 8 bases. Looked up from germline, CDR1 is GTSNPN and CDR2 is SVGIG (reference sequence). The CDR3 is 13 residues long. V lost 3 bases, J lost 2 bases, and 3 bases stayed unmatched. Here the CDR3 reads CAWRGRGPYEQYF. CDR3 nucleotide sequence: TGTGCCTGGAGAGGCAGGGGGCCCTACGAGCAGTACTTC. The whole variable domain, filled in from reference TRBV30 and TRBJ2-7, reads SQTIHQWPATLVQPVGSPLSLECTVEGTSNPNLYWYRQAAGRGLQLLFYSVGIGQISSEVPQNLSASRPQDRQFILSSKKLLLSDSGFYLCAWRGRGPYEQYFGPGTRLTVT.

This clone was picked up one time. The chain recombines TRBV6-1 with TRBJ2-7; 8 nucleotides match TRBD1. CDR3 size: 15 residues. CDR1 is MNHNS, CDR2 SASEGT, per germline. V was pared by 4 bases and J by 4 bases, with 9 bases of the junction left unmatched. The CDR3 reads CASSAFPRGPYEQYF. The CDR3 coding sequence is TGTGCCAGCAGTGCCTTCCCCAGGGGGCCATACGAGCAGTACTTC.

This clone was observed a few times. The rearrangement links TRBV5-4 to TRBJ1-2; 8 bases agree with TRBD1. J was trimmed by 5 bases and V by 4 bases; bases with no gene match: 10. There are 15 residues in the CDR3. Germline CDR1 reads SGHNT; CDR2 reads YYREEE (reference sequence). CDR3: CASSPSGDRGYGYTF. The CDR3 DNA is TGTGCCAGCAGCCCCTCCGGCGACAGGGGATATGGCTACACCTTC.

V is TRBV28 and J is TRBJ1-3; D is ambiguous. There are 16 residues in the CDR3. The germline V gene has CDR1 MDHEN and CDR2 SYDVKM. The V end was cut by 5 bases, the J end by 4 bases, with 18 bases between. The CDR3 DNA reads TGTGCCAGCAGTCCTATAAGTGGTAGTATGGGAAACACCATATATTTT. This codes for CASSPISGSMGNTIYF.

This rearrangement joins TRBV7-2 to TRBJ2-1; 12 positions agree with TRBD2. CDR3 length: 16 residues. Germline values: CDR1 SGHTA, CDR2 FQGNSA. J was trimmed by 7 bases and V by 1 base; bases with no gene match: 5. The CDR3, as DNA: TGTGCCAGCAGCTTAGTGACTAGCGGGAGCAGAAATGAGCAGTTCTTC. Its translation: CASSLVTSGSRNEQFF.